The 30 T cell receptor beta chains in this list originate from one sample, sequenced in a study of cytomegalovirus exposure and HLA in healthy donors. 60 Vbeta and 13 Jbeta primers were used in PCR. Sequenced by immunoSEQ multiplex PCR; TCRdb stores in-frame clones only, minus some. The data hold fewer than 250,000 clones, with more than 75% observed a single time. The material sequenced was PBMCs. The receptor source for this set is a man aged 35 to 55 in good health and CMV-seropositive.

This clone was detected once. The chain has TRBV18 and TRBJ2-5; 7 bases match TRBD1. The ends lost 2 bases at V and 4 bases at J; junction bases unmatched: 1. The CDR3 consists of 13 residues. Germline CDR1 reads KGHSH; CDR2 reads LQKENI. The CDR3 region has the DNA TGTGCCAGCTCACCAAGGGGGCTAGAGACCCAGTACTTC. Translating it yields CASSPRGLETQYF.

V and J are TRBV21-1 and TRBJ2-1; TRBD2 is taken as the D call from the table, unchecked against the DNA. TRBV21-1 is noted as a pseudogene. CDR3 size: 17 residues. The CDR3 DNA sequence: TGTGCCAGCAGCAAAAGGCCTAGCGGGAGCCGCTACAATGAGCAGTTCTTC. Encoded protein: CASSKRPSGSRYNEQFF.

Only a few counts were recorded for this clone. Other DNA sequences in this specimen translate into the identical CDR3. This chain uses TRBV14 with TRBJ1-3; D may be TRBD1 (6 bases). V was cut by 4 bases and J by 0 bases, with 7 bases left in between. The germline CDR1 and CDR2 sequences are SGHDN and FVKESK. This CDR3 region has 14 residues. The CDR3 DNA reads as TGTGCCAGCAGCCCGGGACACTCTGGAAACACCATATATTTT. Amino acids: CASSPGHSGNTIYF.

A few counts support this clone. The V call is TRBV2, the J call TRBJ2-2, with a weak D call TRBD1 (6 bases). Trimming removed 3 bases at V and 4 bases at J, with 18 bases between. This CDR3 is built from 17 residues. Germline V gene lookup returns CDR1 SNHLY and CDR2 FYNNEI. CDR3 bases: TGTGCCAGCAGTGAGTTGGGTACAGGGCCACCCACCGGGGAGCTGTTTTTT. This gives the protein CASSELGTGPPTGELFF.

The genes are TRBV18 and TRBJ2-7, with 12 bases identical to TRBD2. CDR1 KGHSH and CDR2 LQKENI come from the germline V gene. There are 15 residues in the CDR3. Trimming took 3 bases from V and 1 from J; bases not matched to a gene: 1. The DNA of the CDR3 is TGTGCCAGCTCACCCGGACTAGCGGGGTCCTACGAGCAGTACTTC. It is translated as CASSPGLAGSYEQYF. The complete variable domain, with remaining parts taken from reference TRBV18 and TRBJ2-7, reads NAGVMQNPRHLVRRRGQEARLRCSPMKGHSHVYWYRQLPEEGLKFMVYLQKENIIDESGMPKERFSAEFPKEGPSILRIQQVVRGDSAAYFCASSPGLAGSYEQYFGPGTRLTVT.

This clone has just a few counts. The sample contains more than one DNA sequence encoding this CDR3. The CDR3: CASSLRVQGMQPQHF. The CDR3 nucleotides are TGTGCCAGCAGCCTCCGGGTACAGGGAATGCAGCCCCAGCATTTT. This chain joins TRBV6-6 and TRBJ1-5; maybe TRBD1 (6 bases). Trimming removed 6 bases at V and 7 bases at J, with 19 bases between. Germline CDR1 MNHNY, CDR2 SVGAGI (reference sequence). The CDR3 sequence is 15 residues long.

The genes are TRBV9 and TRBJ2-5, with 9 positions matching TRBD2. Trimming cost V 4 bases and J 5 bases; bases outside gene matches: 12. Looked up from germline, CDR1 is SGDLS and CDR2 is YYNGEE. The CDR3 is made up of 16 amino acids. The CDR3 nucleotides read TGTGCCAGCAGCCCACAAGGGACTAGCAGTACCGAGACCCAGTACTTC. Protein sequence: CASSPQGTSSTETQYF.

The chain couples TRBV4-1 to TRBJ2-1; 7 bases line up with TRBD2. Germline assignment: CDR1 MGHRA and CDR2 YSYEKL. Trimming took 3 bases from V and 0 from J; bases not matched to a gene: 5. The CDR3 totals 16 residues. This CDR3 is CASSHEGLSSYNEQFF. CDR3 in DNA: TGCGCCAGCAGCCATGAGGGACTAAGCTCCTACAATGAGCAGTTCTTC.

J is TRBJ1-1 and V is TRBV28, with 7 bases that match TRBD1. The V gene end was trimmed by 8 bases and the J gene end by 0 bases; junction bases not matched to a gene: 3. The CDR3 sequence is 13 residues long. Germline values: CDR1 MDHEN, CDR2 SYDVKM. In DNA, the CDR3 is TGTGCCAGCGGGGACAGCATGAACACTGAAGCTTTCTTT. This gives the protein CASGDSMNTEAFF.

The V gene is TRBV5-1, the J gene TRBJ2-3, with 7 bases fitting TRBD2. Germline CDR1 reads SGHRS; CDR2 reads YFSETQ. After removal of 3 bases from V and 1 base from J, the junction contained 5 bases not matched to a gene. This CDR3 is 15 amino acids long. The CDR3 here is CASSWAAGGTDTQYF. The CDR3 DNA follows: TGCGCCAGCAGCTGGGCCGCGGGGGGCACAGATACGCAGTATTTT. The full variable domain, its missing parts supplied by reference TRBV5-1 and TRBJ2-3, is KAGVTQTPRYLIKTRGQQVTLSCSPISGHRSVSWYQQTPGQGLQFLFEYFSETQRNKGNFPGRFSGRQFSNSRSEMNVSTLELGDSALYLCASSWAAGGTDTQYFGPGTRLTVL.

The CDR3 protein is CASSFNSGNTIYF. CDR3 in DNA: TGTGCCAGTAGTTTTAACTCTGGAAACACCATATATTTT. V and J are TRBV19 and TRBJ1-3; no reliable D call. Germline lookup yields CDR1 LNHDA and CDR2 SQIVND (reference sequence). This CDR3 has 13 amino acids. V lost 5 bases to trimming and J lost 0 bases, with 5 bases between them.

The CDR3 nucleotides are TGTGCCAGCAGCCCCTCCGTCTGGGGGAGGGACAATGAGCAGTTCTTC. It codes for CASSPSVWGRDNEQFF. V usage is TRBV21-1 and J usage is TRBJ2-1; TRBD2, as called in the table, went unchecked against the DNA. TRBV21-1 is noted as a pseudogene. The CDR3 is made up of 16 amino acids.

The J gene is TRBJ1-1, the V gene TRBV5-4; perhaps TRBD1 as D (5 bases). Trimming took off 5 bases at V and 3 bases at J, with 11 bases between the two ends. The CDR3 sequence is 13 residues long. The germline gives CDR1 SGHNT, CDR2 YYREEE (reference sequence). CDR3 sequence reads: CASSFRVDTEAFF. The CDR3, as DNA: TGTGCCAGCAGTTTCAGGGTTGACACTGAAGCTTTCTTT. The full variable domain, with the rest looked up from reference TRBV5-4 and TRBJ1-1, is ETGVTQSPTHLIKTRGQQVTLRCSSQSGHNTVSWYQQALGQGPQFIFQYYREEENGRGNFPPRFSGLQFPNYSSELNVNALELDDSALYLCASSFRVDTEAFFGQGTRLTVV.

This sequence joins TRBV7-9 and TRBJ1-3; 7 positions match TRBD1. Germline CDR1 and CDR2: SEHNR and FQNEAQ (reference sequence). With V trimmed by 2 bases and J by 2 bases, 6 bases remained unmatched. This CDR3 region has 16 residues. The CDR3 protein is CASSLLSRGPGNTIYF. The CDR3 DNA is TGTGCCAGCAGCTTATTGTCAAGGGGGCCTGGAAACACCATATATTTT.

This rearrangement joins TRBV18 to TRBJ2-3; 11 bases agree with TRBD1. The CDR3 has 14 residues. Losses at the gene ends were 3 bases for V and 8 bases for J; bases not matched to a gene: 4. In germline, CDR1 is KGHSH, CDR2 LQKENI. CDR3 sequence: CASSPGQGAGTQYF. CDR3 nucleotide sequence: TGTGCCAGCTCACCCGGACAGGGGGCGGGTACGCAGTATTTT.

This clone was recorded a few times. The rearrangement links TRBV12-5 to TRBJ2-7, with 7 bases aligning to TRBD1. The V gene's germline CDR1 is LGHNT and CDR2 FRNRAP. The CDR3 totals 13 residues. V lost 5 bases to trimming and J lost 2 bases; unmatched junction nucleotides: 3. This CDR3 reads CASGRDSTYEQYF. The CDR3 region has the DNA TGTGCTAGTGGTCGGGACAGCACCTACGAGCAGTACTTC.

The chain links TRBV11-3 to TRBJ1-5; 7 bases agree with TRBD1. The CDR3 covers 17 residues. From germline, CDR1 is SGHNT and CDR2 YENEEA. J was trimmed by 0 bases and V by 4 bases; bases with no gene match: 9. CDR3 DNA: TGTGCCAGCAGCTGCCAGGACAGGACCTATAGCAATCAGCCCCAGCATTTT. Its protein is CASSCQDRTYSNQPQHF.

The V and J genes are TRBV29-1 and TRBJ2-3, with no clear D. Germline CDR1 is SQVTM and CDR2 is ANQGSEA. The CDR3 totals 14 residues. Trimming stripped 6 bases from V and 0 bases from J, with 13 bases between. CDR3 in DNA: TGCAGCGTCTCACGCCAACAAAGCACAGATACGCAGTATTTT. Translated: CSVSRQQSTDTQYF.

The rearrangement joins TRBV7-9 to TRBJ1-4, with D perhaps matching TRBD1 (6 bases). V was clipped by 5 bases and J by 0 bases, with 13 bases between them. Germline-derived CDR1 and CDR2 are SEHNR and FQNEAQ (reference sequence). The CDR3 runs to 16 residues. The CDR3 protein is CASSAGGPTTNEKLFF. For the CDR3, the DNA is TGTGCCAGCAGCGCCGGGGGGCCCACAACTAATGAAAAACTGTTTTTT.

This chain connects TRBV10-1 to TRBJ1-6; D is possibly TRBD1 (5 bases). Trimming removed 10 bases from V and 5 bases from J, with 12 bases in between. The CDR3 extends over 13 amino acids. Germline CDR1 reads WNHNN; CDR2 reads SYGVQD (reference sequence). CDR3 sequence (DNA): TGCGCCACCCGGGGGGACCATAATTCACCCCTCCACTTT. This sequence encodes CATRGDHNSPLHF.

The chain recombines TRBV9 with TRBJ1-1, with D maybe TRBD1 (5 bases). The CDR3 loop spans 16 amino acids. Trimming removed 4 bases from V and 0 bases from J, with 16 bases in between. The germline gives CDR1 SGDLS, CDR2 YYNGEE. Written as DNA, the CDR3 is TGTGCCAGCAGCCCCTCCGGTTGGGGCATGAACACTGAAGCTTTCTTT. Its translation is CASSPSGWGMNTEAFF. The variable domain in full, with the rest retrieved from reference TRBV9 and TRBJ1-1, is DSGVTQTPKHLITATGQRVTLRCSPRSGDLSVYWYQQSLDQGLQFLIQYYNGEERAKGNILERFSAQQFPDLHSELNLSSLELGDSALYFCASSPSGWGMNTEAFFGQGTRLTVV.

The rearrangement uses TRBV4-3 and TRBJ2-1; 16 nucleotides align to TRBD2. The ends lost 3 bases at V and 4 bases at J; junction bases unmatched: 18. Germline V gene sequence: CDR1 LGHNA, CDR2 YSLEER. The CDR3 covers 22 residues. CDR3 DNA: TGCGCCAGCAGCCATGGCCGGGCCGGGGGGACTAGCGGGAGGGCGGGTTACAATGAGCAGTTCTTC. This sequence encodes CASSHGRAGGTSGRAGYNEQFF.

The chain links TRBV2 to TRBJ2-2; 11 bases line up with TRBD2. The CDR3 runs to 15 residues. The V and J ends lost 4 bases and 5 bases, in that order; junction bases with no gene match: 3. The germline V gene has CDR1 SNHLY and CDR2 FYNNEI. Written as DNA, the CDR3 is TGTGCCAGCAGTGTAGCGGGAGGGACAACCGGGGAGCTGTTTTTT. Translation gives CASSVAGGTTGELFF.

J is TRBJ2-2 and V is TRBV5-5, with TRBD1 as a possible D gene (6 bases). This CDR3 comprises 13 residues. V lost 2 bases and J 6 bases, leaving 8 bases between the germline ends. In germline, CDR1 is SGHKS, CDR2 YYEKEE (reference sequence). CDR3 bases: TGTGCCAGCAGCTTAACAGGGTCCGGGGAGCTGTTTTTT. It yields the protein CASSLTGSGELFF. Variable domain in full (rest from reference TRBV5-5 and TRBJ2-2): DAGVTQSPTHLIKTRGQQVTLRCSPISGHKSVSWYQQVLGQGPQFIFQYYEKEERGRGNFPDRFSARQFPNYSSELNVNALLLGDSALYLCASSLTGSGELFFGEGSRLTVL.

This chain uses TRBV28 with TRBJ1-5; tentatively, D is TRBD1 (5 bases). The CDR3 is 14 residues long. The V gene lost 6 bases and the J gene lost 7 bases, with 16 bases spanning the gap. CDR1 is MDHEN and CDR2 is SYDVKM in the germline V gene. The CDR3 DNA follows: TGTGCCAGCAGACTAACAGGTCCAAGGCAGCCCCAGCATTTT. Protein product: CASRLTGPRQPQHF. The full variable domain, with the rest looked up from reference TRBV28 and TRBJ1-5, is DVKVTQSSRYLVKRTGEKVFLECVQDMDHENMFWYRQDPGLGLRLIYFSYDVKMKEKGDIPEGYSVSREKKERFSLILESASTNQTSMYLCASRLTGPRQPQHFGDGTRLSIL.

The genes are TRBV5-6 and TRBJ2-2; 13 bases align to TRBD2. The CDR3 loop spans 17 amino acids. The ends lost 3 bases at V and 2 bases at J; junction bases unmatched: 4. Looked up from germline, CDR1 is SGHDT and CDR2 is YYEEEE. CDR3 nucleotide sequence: TGTGCCAGCAGCTGGGGGACTAGCGGGGCCAACACCGGGGAGCTGTTTTTT. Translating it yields CASSWGTSGANTGELFF.

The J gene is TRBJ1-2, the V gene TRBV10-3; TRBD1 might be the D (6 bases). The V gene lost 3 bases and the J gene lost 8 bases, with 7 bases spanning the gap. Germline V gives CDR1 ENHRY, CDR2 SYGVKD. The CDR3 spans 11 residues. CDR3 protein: CAISDRGGYTF. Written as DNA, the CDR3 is TGTGCCATCAGTGACAGGGGCGGCTACACCTTC.

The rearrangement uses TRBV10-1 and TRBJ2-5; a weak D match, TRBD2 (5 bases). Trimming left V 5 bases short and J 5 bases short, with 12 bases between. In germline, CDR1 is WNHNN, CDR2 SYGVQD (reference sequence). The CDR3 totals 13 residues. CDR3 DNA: TGCGCCAGCAGTTCTGGACTGGGGGAGACCCAGTACTTC. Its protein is CASSSGLGETQYF.

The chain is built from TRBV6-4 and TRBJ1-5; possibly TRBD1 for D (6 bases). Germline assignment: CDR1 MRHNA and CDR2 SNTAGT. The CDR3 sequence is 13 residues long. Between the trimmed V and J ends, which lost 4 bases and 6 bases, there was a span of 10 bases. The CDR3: CASSATGSQPQHF. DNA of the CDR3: TGTGCCAGCAGTGCAACAGGGAGTCAGCCCCAGCATTTT.

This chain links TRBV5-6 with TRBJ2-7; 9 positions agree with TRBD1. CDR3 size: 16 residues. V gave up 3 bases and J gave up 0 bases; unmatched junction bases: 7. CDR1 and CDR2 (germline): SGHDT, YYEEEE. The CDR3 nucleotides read TGTGCCAGCAGCTGGGGGACAGGGTATAACTCCTACGAGCAGTACTTC. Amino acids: CASSWGTGYNSYEQYF.